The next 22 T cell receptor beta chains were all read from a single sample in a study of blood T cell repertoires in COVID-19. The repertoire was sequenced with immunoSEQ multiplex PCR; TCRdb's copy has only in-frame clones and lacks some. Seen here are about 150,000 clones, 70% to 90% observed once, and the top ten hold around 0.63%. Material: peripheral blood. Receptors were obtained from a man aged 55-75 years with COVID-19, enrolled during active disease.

Here the CDR3 reads CASSIVAGGSKNIQYF. Here the CDR3 DNA reads TGTGCCAGTAGTATTGTAGCGGGGGGTTCCAAAAACATTCAGTACTTC. V is TRBV19 and J is TRBJ2-4; TRBD2 agrees at 10 bases. J gave up 2 bases and V 3 bases, and 4 bases lay outside the gene matches. CDR1 and CDR2 (germline): LNHDA, SQIVND (reference sequence). The CDR3 spans 16 residues.

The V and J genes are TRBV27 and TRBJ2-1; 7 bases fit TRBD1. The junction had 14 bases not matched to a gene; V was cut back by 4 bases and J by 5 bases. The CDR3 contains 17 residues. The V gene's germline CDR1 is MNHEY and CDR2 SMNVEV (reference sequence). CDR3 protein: CASSSTRQGSYHNEQFF. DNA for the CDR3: TGTGCCAGCAGTTCTACTCGACAGGGCTCCTACCACAATGAGCAGTTCTTC.

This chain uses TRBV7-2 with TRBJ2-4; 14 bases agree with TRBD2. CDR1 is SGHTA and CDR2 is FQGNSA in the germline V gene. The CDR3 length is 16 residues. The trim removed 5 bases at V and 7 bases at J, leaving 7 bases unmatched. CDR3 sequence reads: CASSPGLAGGGNIQYF. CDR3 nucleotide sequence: TGTGCCAGCAGCCCCGGACTAGCGGGGGGCGGCAACATTCAGTACTTC.

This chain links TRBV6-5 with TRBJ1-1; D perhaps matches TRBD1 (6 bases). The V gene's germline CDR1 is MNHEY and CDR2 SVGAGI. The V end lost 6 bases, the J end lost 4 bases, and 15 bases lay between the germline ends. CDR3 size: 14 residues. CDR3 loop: CASSYTGGTTEAFF. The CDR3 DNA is TGTGCCAGCAGCTACACGGGGGGCACCACTGAAGCTTTCTTT.

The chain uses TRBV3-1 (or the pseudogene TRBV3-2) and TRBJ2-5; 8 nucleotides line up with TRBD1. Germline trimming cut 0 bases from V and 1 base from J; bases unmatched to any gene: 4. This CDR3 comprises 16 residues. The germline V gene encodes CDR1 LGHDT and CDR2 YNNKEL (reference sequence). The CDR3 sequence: CASSQEVDRGQETQYF. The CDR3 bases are TGTGCCAGCAGCCAAGAAGTTGACAGGGGCCAAGAGACCCAGTACTTC.

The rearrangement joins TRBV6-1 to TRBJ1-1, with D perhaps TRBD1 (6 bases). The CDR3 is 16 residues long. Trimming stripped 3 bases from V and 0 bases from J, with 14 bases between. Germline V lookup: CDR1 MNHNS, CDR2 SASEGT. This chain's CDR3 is CASSDKGQPMNTEAFF. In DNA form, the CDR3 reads TGTGCCAGCAGTGACAAGGGACAACCTATGAACACTGAAGCTTTCTTT.

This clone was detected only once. CDR3 amino acids: CAISESQGVSGNTIYF. In nucleotides, the CDR3 is TGTGCCATCAGTGAGAGCCAGGGGGTATCTGGAAACACCATATATTTT. The chain joins TRBV10-3 to TRBJ1-3, with 7 positions matching TRBD1. Germline lookup yields CDR1 ENHRY and CDR2 SYGVKD. Trimming took 2 bases from V and 1 from J; bases not matched to a gene: 5. CDR3 length equals 16 residues.

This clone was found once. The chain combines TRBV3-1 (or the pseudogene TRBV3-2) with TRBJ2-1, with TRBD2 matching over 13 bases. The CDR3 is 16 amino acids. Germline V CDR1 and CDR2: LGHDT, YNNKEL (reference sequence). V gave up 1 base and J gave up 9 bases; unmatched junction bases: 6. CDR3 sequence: CASSQAGTSGKSEQFF. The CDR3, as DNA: TGTGCCAGCAGCCAAGCCGGGACTAGCGGGAAATCTGAGCAGTTCTTC.

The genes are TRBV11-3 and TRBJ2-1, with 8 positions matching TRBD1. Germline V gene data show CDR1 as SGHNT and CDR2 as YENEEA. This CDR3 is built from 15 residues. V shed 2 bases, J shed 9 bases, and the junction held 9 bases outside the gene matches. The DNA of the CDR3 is TGTGCCAGCAGCTTACGCAGGGGGCTGAATGGTGAGCAGTTCTTC. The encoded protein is CASSLRRGLNGEQFF.

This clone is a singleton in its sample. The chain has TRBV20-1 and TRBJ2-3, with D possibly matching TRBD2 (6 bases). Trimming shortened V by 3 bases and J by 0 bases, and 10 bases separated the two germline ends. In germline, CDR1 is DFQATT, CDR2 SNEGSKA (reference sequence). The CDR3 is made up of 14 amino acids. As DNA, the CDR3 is TGCAGTGCTAGTGGGGACTCGAGCACAGATACGCAGTATTTT. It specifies CSASGDSSTDTQYF.

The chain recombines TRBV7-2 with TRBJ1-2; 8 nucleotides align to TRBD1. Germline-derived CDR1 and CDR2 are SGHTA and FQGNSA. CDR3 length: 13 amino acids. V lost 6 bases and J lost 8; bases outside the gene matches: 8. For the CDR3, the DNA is TGTGCCAGCAGATTACCGGGACAGGAGGGCTACACCTTC. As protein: CASRLPGQEGYTF.

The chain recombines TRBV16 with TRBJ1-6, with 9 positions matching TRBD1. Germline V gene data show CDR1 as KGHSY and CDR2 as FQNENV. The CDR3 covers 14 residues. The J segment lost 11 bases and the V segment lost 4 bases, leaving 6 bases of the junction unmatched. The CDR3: CASSLQGAMTPLHF. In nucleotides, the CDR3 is TGTGCCAGCAGCCTACAGGGGGCGATGACACCCCTCCACTTT.

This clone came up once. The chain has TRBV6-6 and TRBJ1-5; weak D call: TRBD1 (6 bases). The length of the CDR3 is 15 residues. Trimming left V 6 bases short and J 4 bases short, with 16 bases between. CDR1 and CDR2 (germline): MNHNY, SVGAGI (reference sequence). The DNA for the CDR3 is TGTGCCAGCAGAGAAACAGGGAGTCTGAATCAGCCCCAGCATTTT. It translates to CASRETGSLNQPQHF.

In nucleotides, the CDR3 is TGCGCCAGCAGCCAAGGTGAGGGGGCTAACTATGGCTACACCTTC. It yields the protein CASSQGEGANYGYTF. The rearrangement uses TRBV4-1 and TRBJ1-2, with TRBD1 as a possible D gene (6 bases). V lost 1 base and J lost 0, with 9 bases in between. Germline V gives CDR1 MGHRA, CDR2 YSYEKL. The CDR3 runs to 15 residues.

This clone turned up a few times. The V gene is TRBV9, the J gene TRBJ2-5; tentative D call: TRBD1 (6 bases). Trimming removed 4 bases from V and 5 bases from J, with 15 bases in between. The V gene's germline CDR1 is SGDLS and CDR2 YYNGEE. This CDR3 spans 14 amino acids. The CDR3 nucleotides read TGTGCCAGCAGCCCCTCAGGACAGAGTGAGACCCAGTACTTC. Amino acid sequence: CASSPSGQSETQYF.

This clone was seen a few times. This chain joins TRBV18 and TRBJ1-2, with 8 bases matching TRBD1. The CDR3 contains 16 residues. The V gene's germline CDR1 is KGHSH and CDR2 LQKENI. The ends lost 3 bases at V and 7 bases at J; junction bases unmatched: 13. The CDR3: CASSPGGRGQLGGYTF. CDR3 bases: TGTGCCAGCTCACCTGGAGGCAGGGGGCAATTGGGTGGCTACACCTTC.

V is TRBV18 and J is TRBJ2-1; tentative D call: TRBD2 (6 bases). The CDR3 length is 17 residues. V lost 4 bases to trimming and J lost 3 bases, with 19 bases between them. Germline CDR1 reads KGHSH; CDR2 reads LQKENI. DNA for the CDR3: TGTGCCAGCTCACTCAACTACGTGGGGGGAATCTACAATGAGCAGTTCTTC. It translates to CASSLNYVGGIYNEQFF.

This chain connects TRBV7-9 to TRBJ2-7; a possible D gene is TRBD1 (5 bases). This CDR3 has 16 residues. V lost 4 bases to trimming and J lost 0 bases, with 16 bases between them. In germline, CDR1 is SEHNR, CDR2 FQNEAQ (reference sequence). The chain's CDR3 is CASSSDVTGPSYEQYF. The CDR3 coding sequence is TGTGCCAGCAGCTCCGACGTCACAGGCCCCTCCTACGAGCAGTACTTC. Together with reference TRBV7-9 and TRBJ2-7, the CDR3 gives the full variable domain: DTGVSQNPRHKITKRGQNVTFRCDPISEHNRLYWYRQTLGQGPEFLTYFQNEAQLEKSRLLSDRFSAERPKGSFSTLEIQRTEQGDSAMYLCASSSDVTGPSYEQYFGPGTRLTVT.

This CDR3 reads CASSLAREGGELFF. The DNA of the CDR3 is TGCGCCAGCAGCTTGGCCAGGGAGGGCGGGGAGCTGTTTTTT. The chain links TRBV5-1 to TRBJ2-2; 7 bases agree with TRBD2. This CDR3 contains 14 residues. In germline, CDR1 is SGHRS, CDR2 YFSETQ. V shed 0 bases and J 7 bases; nucleotides not matched to a gene: 3.

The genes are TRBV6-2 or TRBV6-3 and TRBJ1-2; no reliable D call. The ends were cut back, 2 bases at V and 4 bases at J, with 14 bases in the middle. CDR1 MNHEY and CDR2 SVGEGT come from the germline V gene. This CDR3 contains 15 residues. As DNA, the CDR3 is TGTGCCAGCAGTTACCGTGGCAGTACTACCTATGGCTACACCTTC. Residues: CASSYRGSTTYGYTF.

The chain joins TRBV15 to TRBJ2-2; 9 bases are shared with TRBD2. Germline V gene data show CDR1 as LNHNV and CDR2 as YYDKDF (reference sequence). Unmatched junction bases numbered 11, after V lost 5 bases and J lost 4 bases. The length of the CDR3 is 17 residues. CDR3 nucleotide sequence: TGTGCCACCAGCGGCCAATTCGTAGCGGGAGCCACCGGGGAGCTGTTTTTT. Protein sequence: CATSGQFVAGATGELFF. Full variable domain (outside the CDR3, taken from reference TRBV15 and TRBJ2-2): DAMVIQNPRYQVTQFGKPVTLSCSQTLNHNVMYWYQQKSSQAPKLLFHYYDKDFNNEADTPDNFQSRRPNTSFCFLDIRSPGLGDTAMYLCATSGQFVAGATGELFFGEGSRLTVL.

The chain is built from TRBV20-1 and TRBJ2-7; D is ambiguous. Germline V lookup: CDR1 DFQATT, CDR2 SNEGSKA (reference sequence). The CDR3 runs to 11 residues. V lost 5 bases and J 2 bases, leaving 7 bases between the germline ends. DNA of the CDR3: TGCAGTGCTCCTATGCCCTACGAGCAGTACTTC. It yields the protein CSAPMPYEQYF.